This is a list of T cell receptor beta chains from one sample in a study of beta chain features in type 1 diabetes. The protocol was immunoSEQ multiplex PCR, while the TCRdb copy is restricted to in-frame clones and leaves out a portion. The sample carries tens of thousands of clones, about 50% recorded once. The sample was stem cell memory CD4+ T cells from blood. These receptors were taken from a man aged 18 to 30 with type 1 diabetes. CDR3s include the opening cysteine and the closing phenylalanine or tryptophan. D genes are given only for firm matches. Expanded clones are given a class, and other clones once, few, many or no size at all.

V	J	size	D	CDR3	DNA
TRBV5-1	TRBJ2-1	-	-	CASSFGSPGFGSSYNEQFF	TGCGCCAGCAGTTTTGGTTCTCCGGGATTCGGGAGCTCCTACAATGAGCAGTTCTTC
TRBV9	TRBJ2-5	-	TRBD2	CASSVEASGRETQYF	TGTGCCAGCAGCGTAGAGGCTAGCGGGAGGGAGACCCAGTACTTC
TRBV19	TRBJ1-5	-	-	CASSIPRRGGSNQPQHF	TGTGCCAGTAGTATCCCCCGCCGGGGTGGAAGCAATCAGCCCCAGCATTTT
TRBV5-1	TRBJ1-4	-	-	CASSLVNRQRDEKLFF	TGCGCCAGCAGCTTGGTTAATCGACAGAGAGATGAAAAACTGTTTTTT
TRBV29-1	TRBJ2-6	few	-	CSVEGQGSSGANVLTF	TGCAGCGTTGAAGGGCAGGGGAGCTCTGGGGCCAACGTCCTGACTTTC
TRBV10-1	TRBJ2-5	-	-	CASRVIAEETQYF	TGCGCCAGCAGAGTAATAGCGGAAGAGACCCAGTACTTC
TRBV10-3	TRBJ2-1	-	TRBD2	CATFQRERDEQFF	TGTGCCACGTTCCAGCGGGAGAGGGATGAGCAGTTCTTC
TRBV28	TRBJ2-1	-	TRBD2	CASSFLGRDSNEQFF	TGTGCCAGCAGTTTTCTCGGGAGGGACTCCAATGAGCAGTTCTTC
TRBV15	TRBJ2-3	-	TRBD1	CATSGGQGAKGFTDTQYF	TGTGCCACCAGCGGGGGACAGGGGGCCAAAGGTTTCACAGATACGCAGTATTTT
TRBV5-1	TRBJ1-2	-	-	CASSLYNGDYGYTF	TGCGCCAGCAGCTTGTACAACGGGGACTATGGCTACACCTTC
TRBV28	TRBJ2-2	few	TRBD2	CASSPGTSEGGELFF	TGTGCCAGCAGTCCCGGGACTAGCGAAGGCGGGGAGCTGTTTTTT
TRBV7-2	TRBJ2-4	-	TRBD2	CASSLPGGIQYF	TGTGCCAGCAGCTTACCGGGAGGCATTCAGTACTTC
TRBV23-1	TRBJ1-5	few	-	CASSHLEGNQPQHF	TGCGCCAGCAGTCACCTCGAGGGAAATCAGCCCCAGCATTTT
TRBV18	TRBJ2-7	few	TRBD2	CASSRPGGDGEQYF	TGTGCCAGCTCACGACCGGGAGGGGACGGCGAGCAGTACTTC
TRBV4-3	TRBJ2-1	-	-	CASSQVGAGDNEQFF	TGCGCCAGCAGCCAAGTAGGAGCGGGTGACAATGAGCAGTTCTTC
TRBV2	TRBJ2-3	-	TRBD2	CASSELAGGATDTQYF	TGTGCCAGCAGTGAACTAGCGGGAGGTGCGACAGATACGCAGTATTTT
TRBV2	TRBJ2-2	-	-	CASRPIGGELFF	TGTGCCAGCAGACCAATCGGGGGGGAGCTGTTTTTT
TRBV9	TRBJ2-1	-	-	CASSVQGGHEQFF	TGTGCCAGCAGCGTCCAGGGTGGCCATGAGCAGTTCTTC
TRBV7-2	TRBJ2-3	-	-	CASSLFGTTDTQYF	TGTGCCAGCAGCTTATTTGGGACAACAGATACGCAGTATTTT
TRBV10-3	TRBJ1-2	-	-	CATNGTPRPWGYTF	TGTGCCACCAACGGGACACCCCGGCCATGGGGCTACACCTTC
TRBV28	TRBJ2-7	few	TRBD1	CASAPWDRGLYEQYF	TGTGCCAGCGCCCCTTGGGACAGGGGGTTGTACGAGCAGTACTTC
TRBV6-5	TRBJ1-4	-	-	CASSYSTPANEKLFF	TGTGCCAGCAGTTACTCGACACCAGCTAATGAAAAACTGTTTTTT
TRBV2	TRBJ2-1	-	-	CASNSRGNEQFF	TGTGCCAGCAATTCCCGGGGAAATGAGCAGTTCTTC
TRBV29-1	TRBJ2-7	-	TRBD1	CSVESTTGTELLDEQYF	TGCAGCGTTGAATCCACGACAGGGACCGAGCTCCTGGACGAGCAGTACTTC